This entry lists 27 T cell receptor beta chains sequenced from one sample in a study of human T cells and chemical hapten exposure. The time point was: patch test 1, 2 weeks after DPC sensitization. This sample's treatment: therapeutic diphenylcyclopropenone sensitization with weekly scalp DPC. MiXCR, run by TCRdb on the RACE reads, gives a single entry per CDR3 protein. The table has fewer than 95,000 distinct CDR3 sequences, roughly a tenth seen once. The specimen was whole blood, collected in connection with sensitization to the hapten diphenylcyclopropenone (DPC). The receptors come from a man aged 40-49 years with alopecia areata. Some clones in this sample may be carry-over from other donors' samples.

This clonotype was counted many times. The J gene is TRBJ2-2, the V gene TRBV11-3, with D unclear. V was cut by 4 bases and J by 6 bases, with 15 bases left in between. The CDR3 has 15 amino acids. Germline assignment: CDR1 SGHNT and CDR2 YENEEA. The CDR3 nucleotides are TGTGCCAGCAGCTCCGCCGGGCTATCGGCCGGGGAGCTGTTTTTT. This translates into CASSSAGLSAGELFF.

The CDR3 DNA is TGTGCCATCAGTGAGACCCCCAAAGGGAATGAGCAGTTCTTC. As protein: CAISETPKGNEQFF. The rearrangement uses TRBV10-3 and TRBJ2-1; D unclear. From germline, CDR1 is ENHRY and CDR2 SYGVKD. There are 14 residues in the CDR3. V lost 2 bases and J lost 7, with 12 bases in between.

The chain has TRBV6-2 or TRBV6-3 and TRBJ2-7; 10 bases are shared with TRBD2. The germline V gene has CDR1 MNHEY and CDR2 SVGEGT. Unmatched junction bases numbered 7, after V lost 2 bases and J lost 0 bases. The CDR3 consists of 17 residues. The CDR3: CASSYPKTSGLSYEQYF. The CDR3 bases are TGTGCCAGCAGTTACCCGAAGACTAGCGGGCTCTCCTACGAGCAGTACTTC.

The gene calls are TRBV20-1 and TRBJ2-5; TRBD2 aligns across 10 bases. V shed 2 bases, J shed 2 bases, and the junction held 5 bases outside the gene matches. The CDR3 is made up of 15 amino acids. CDR1 is DFQATT, CDR2 SNEGSKA, per germline (reference sequence). DNA for the CDR3: TGCAGTGCTAGACCCGCTAGCGGGAGTCAAGAGACCCAGTACTTC. Protein: CSARPASGSQETQYF.

With respect to this clonotype: One junction end disagrees with the germline gene, perhaps due to a read error. The chain links TRBV28 to TRBJ2-1; TRBD2 aligns across 12 bases. The germline gives CDR1 MDHEN, CDR2 SYDVKM. This CDR3 contains 16 residues. The CDR3 DNA follows: TGTGCCAGCAGTCTATGGACTAGCGGGATCTACAATGAGCAGTTCTTC. It encodes CASSLWTSGIYNEQFF.

This clonotype appeared a few times. The chain combines TRBV5-1 with TRBJ2-7; 11 nucleotides line up with TRBD2. Germline lookup yields CDR1 SGHRS and CDR2 YFSETQ. V lost 4 bases to trimming and J lost 0 bases; unmatched junction nucleotides: 6. CDR3 length: 16 residues. CDR3 nucleotide sequence: TGCGCCAGCAGCCCGGGACTAGCGGTAAGCTCCTACGAGCAGTACGTC. This gives the protein CASSPGLAVSSYEQYV.

The table lists this clonotype with many counts. The V and J genes are TRBV6-2 or TRBV6-3 and TRBJ2-7; D is perhaps TRBD1 (7 bases). Germline CDR1 MNHEY, CDR2 SVGEGT. This CDR3 is 14 amino acids long. The V end was cut by 0 bases, the J end by 8 bases, with 14 bases between. The CDR3 nucleotides read TGTGCCAGCAGTTACTCCCAGGGGGACTCCCAGCAGTACGTC. This codes for CASSYSQGDSQQYV.

The rearrangement uses TRBV28 and TRBJ2-3; 10 bases align to TRBD2. The CDR3 is 17 residues long. Germline V gene lookup returns CDR1 MDHEN and CDR2 SYDVKM. Germline trimming cut 1 base from V and 4 bases from J; bases unmatched to any gene: 8. The CDR3 sequence is CASSLSPSGSNADTQYF. The CDR3 DNA is TGTGCCAGCAGTTTATCCCCTAGCGGGAGTAATGCAGATACGCAGTATTTT.

CDR3: CASSQELTSGMQFF. CDR3 nucleotides: TGTGCCAGCAGCCAAGAGCTGACTAGCGGGATGCAGTTCTTC. The rearrangement joins TRBV3-1 to TRBJ2-1; TRBD2 matches 11 bases. The CDR3 loop spans 14 amino acids. CDR1 and CDR2 (germline): LGHDT, YNNKEL (reference sequence). V lost 0 bases to trimming and J lost 12 bases; unmatched junction nucleotides: 4.

A few counts support this clonotype. The J gene is TRBJ2-5, the V gene TRBV29-1; 9 bases fit TRBD1. The CDR3 has 12 amino acids. With 7 bases clipped from V and 3 bases from J, the junction kept 3 bases outside the gene matches. The germline gives CDR1 SQVTM, CDR2 ANQGSEA. CDR3 sequence reads: CSARTGEETQYF. In nucleotides, the CDR3 is TGCAGCGCCCGGACAGGGGAAGAGACCCAGTACTTC.

The V and J genes are TRBV20-1 and TRBJ2-7; possible D gene TRBD2, 5 bases. Trimming took off 4 bases at V and 0 bases at J, with 10 bases between the two ends. Per the germline V gene, CDR1 is DFQATT and CDR2 is SNEGSKA (reference sequence). CDR3 length: 13 amino acids. Here the CDR3 reads CSATGMSSYEQYF. CDR3 DNA: TGCAGTGCTACGGGAATGAGCTCCTACGAGCAGTACTTC.

This sequence joins TRBV6-5 and TRBJ2-6; D remains ambiguous. CDR3 length: 16 amino acids. In germline, CDR1 is MNHEY, CDR2 SVGAGI. Trimming shortened V by 0 bases and J by 0 bases, and 6 bases separated the two germline ends. DNA for the CDR3: TGTGCCAGCAGTTACTCGAGGCCCTCTGGGGCCAACGTCCTGACTTTC. Protein: CASSYSRPSGANVLTF.

This clonotype was observed once. This may be a read error: a much more frequent sequence differs by one nucleotide. This sequence joins TRBV12-3 or TRBV12-4 and TRBJ1-1; D call uncertain. V lost 8 bases and J 11 bases, leaving 21 bases between the germline ends. The CDR3 has 13 amino acids. This CDR3 is CASYLTEWREAFF. The CDR3 DNA reads TGTGCCAGCTACCTTACAGAGTGGCGCGAGGCTTTCTTT.

In its sample, this clonotype was seen many times. The rearrangement joins TRBV25-1 to TRBJ1-5; TRBD1 might be the D (6 bases). Trimming stripped 2 bases from V and 7 bases from J, with 12 bases between. Germline V gives CDR1 MGHDK, CDR2 SYGVNS. The CDR3 runs 14 residues. Here the CDR3 DNA reads TGTGCCAGCAGTGAAGGCCCAGGGGACCAGCCCCAGCATTTT. Translation: CASSEGPGDQPQHF.

This clonotype showed up just a few times. The genes are TRBV11-2 and TRBJ2-6; D unresolved. Trimming stripped 0 bases from V and 2 bases from J, with 5 bases between. Germline assignment: CDR1 SGHAT and CDR2 FQNNGV. This CDR3 is 15 amino acids long. In nucleotides, the CDR3 is TGTGCCAGCAGCTTAGAGAGGACTGGGGCCAACGTCCTGACTTTC. Amino acid sequence: CASSLERTGANVLTF.

This clonotype has a count of ten or more. The chain combines TRBV28 with TRBJ1-1; TRBD1 is a possible D gene (6 bases). The CDR3 has 11 amino acids. The V gene lost 7 bases and the J gene lost 7 bases, with 10 bases spanning the gap. Germline V lookup: CDR1 MDHEN, CDR2 SYDVKM. The CDR3: CASTSTGEAFF. CDR3 DNA sequence: TGTGCCAGCACGTCGACAGGTGAAGCTTTCTTT. Combining the CDR3 with reference TRBV28 and TRBJ1-1 gives the whole variable domain DVKVTQSSRYLVKRTGEKVFLECVQDMDHENMFWYRQDPGLGLRLIYFSYDVKMKEKGDIPEGYSVSREKKERFSLILESASTNQTSMYLCASTSTGEAFFGQGTRLTVV.

This clonotype has more than one count but fewer than ten. The chain couples TRBV5-1 to TRBJ2-3, with TRBD2 matching over 15 bases. The germline V gene encodes CDR1 SGHRS and CDR2 YFSETQ. V was clipped by 0 bases and J by 5 bases; unmatched bases: 7. The CDR3 is 18 residues long. Here the CDR3 DNA reads TGCGCCAGCAGCTTGGCTATGGGACTAGCGGGAGGCGGAGATACGCAGTATTTT. This codes for CASSLAMGLAGGGDTQYF.

This clonotype showed up just a few times. The rearrangement joins TRBV4-1 to TRBJ2-1; D ambiguous. The V end lost 1 base, the J end lost 9 bases, and 10 bases lay between the germline ends. The CDR3 consists of 13 residues. Looked up from germline, CDR1 is MGHRA and CDR2 is YSYEKL. The CDR3: CASSQGRGPEQFF. In DNA form, the CDR3 reads TGCGCCAGCAGCCAAGGCCGAGGACCTGAGCAGTTCTTC.

This clonotype was counted a few times. The chain joins TRBV30 to TRBJ2-5; D remains ambiguous. CDR1 and CDR2 from the germline V gene are GTSNPN and SVGIG (reference sequence). V lost 3 bases to trimming and J lost 1 base, with 15 bases between them. The CDR3 length is 15 residues. DNA for the CDR3: TGTGCCTGGAGAAGTGCTAATGGCCTCCAAGAGACCCAGTACTTC. It codes for CAWRSANGLQETQYF.

This clonotype was observed a handful of times. The J gene is TRBJ1-5, the V gene TRBV6-1; D possibly corresponds to TRBD1 (6 bases). The CDR3 spans 16 residues. Germline V gene data show CDR1 as MNHNS and CDR2 as SASEGT. The germline V and J ends were trimmed by 5 bases and 5 bases, with 19 bases remaining between them. This CDR3 is CASSFRDILGHQPQHF. CDR3 coding DNA: TGTGCCAGCAGTTTCCGGGACATCCTAGGCCATCAGCCCCAGCATTTT.

The rearrangement uses TRBV2 and TRBJ1-4; tentative D call: TRBD1 (6 bases). This CDR3 is built from 14 residues. The ends were cut back, 8 bases at V and 8 bases at J, with 18 bases in the middle. From germline, CDR1 is SNHLY and CDR2 FYNNEI. This CDR3 reads CASVIQGAGEKLFF. The CDR3 nucleotides are TGTGCCAGCGTAATACAGGGAGCCGGGGAAAAACTGTTTTTT.

Turning to this clonotype: A read error may produce the germline difference seen at one junction end. The chain couples TRBV5-1 to TRBJ2-2; perhaps TRBD2 as D (6 bases). This CDR3 is 16 amino acids long. From germline, CDR1 is SGHRS and CDR2 YFSETQ. The CDR3 DNA sequence: TGCGCCAACAGCTTGTGGGGGACTCAGAACACCGGGGAGCTGTTTTTT. It is translated as CANSLWGTQNTGELFF.

The rearrangement uses TRBV6-1 and TRBJ2-1, with D possibly matching TRBD2 (8 bases). The V gene's germline CDR1 is MNHNS and CDR2 SASEGT. This CDR3 has 16 residues. Trimming pared 7 bases from V and 7 bases from J, leaving 23 bases between. CDR3 bases: TGTGCCAGCAAGGGACAGACCGTAGCGGGATCTAATGAGCAGTTCTTC. This encodes CASKGQTVAGSNEQFF.

This chain joins TRBV5-4 and TRBJ2-3, with 9 bases aligning to TRBD2. CDR3 length equals 17 residues. With V trimmed by 4 bases and J by 5 bases, 14 bases remained unmatched. In germline, CDR1 is SGHNT, CDR2 YYREEE (reference sequence). The CDR3: CASSPAGGRARGDTQYF. The CDR3 DNA sequence: TGTGCCAGCAGCCCTGCCGGCGGGAGGGCCCGGGGAGATACGCAGTATTTT. Full variable domain (missing parts from reference TRBV5-4 and TRBJ2-3): ETGVTQSPTHLIKTRGQQVTLRCSSQSGHNTVSWYQQALGQGPQFIFQYYREEENGRGNFPPRFSGLQFPNYSSELNVNALELDDSALYLCASSPAGGRARGDTQYFGPGTRLTVL.

This clonotype came up a few times. DNA for the CDR3: TGTGCCAGCAGCCGGGACAGGGTCCAGCCCCAGCATTTT. As protein: CASSRDRVQPQHF. The chain joins TRBV28 to TRBJ1-5; 9 bases map to TRBD1. J gave up 7 bases and V 6 bases, and 4 bases lay outside the gene matches. The CDR3 sequence is 13 residues long. CDR1 and CDR2 (germline): MDHEN, SYDVKM.

This clonotype appeared a few times. The chain employs TRBV14 and TRBJ2-3; 9 bases fit TRBD2. Per germline, CDR1 SGHDN and CDR2 FVKESK. Unmatched junction bases numbered 10, after V lost 3 bases and J lost 6 bases. The CDR3 has 16 amino acids. CDR3 residues: CASSHDWSGRLDTQYF. In DNA, the CDR3 is TGTGCCAGCAGCCACGATTGGAGCGGGAGGTTGGATACGCAGTATTTT.

The table lists this clonotype with many counts. The chain couples TRBV28 to TRBJ1-5; no clear D. Trimming pared 3 bases from V and 7 bases from J, leaving 13 bases between. Germline lookup yields CDR1 MDHEN and CDR2 SYDVKM. The CDR3 contains 14 residues. The CDR3 region has the DNA TGTGCCAGCAGTTTCGAAGGCAATTGGCAGCCCCAGCATTTT. It encodes CASSFEGNWQPQHF.